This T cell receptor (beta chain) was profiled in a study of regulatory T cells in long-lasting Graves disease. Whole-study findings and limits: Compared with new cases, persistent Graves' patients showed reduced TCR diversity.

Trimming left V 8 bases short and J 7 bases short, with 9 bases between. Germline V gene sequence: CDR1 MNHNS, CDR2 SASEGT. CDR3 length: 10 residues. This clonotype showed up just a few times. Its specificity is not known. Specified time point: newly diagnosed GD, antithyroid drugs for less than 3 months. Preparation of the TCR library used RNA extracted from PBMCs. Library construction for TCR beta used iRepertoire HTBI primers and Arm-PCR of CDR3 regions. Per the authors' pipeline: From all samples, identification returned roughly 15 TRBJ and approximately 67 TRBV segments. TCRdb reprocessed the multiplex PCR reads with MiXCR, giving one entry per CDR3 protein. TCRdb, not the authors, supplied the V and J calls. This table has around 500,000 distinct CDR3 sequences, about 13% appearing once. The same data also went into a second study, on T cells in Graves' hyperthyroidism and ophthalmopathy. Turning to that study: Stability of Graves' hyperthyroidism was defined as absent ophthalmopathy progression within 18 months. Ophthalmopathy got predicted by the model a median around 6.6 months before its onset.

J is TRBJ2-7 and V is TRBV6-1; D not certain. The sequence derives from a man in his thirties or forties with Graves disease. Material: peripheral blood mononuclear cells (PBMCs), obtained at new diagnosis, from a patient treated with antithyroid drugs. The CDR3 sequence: CASGPREQYF. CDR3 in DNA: TGTGCCAGCGGGCCGCGGGAGCAGTACTTC.